These 14 T cell receptor beta chains came from one sample sequenced in a study of tumor-infiltrating lymphocytes in primary liver carcinoma. Using a constant-region primer together with ProtoScript II reverse transcriptase, TCR beta cDNA was made from roughly 540 ng of total RNA. Investigators got TCR beta libraries out of three nested multiplex PCR rounds, done with slightly modified ARM-PCR. The first two PCR rounds, around 11 cycles each, used TRBV1-TRBV30 forward primers and a C-beta reverse primer. MiXCR, run by TCRdb on the multiplex PCR reads, gives a single entry per CDR3 protein. The profile shows roughly 120,000 distinct CDR3 sequences, around two thirds of them singletons. Extraction of RNA together with DNA used about 17-34 mg of unsorted bulk tissue. The sequenced material came from liver tumor tissue from sampling region 1. The subset: tumor region T1, superior pole. The receptors stem from a woman aged 55-69 years with primary liver carcinoma and hepatitis B virus infection.

With regard to this clonotype: A much larger clone is a single base away; this may be a read error. The chain employs TRBV7-6 and TRBJ1-1, with 8 bases fitting TRBD1. The CDR3 is 14 amino acids. Germline V gives CDR1 SGHVS, CDR2 FNYEAQ. CDR3 loop: CVSSRGQGNTEAFF. CDR3 DNA: TGTGTCAGCAGCAGAGGACAGGGGAACACTGAAGCTTTCTTT. The whole variable domain, filled in from reference TRBV7-6 and TRBJ1-1, reads GAGVSQSPRYKVTKRGQDVALRCDPISGHVSLYWYRQALGQGPEFLTYFNYEAQQDKSGLPNDRFSAERPEGSISTLTIQRTEQRDSAMYRCVSSRGQGNTEAFFGQGTRLTVV.

In the case of this clonotype: This may be a read error: a much more frequent sequence differs by one nucleotide. J is TRBJ2-5 and V is TRBV12-1; TRBD1, the table's D call, lacks a check against the DNA. TRBV12-1 is termed a pseudogene. The CDR3 covers 13 residues. The CDR3 DNA sequence: TGTGCCAGCAACTTTGAGGGCGGGGAGACCCAGTACTTC. Protein product: CASNFEGGETQYF.

Comments on this clonotype: Germline is not matched at one junction end, which may reflect a read error. The rearrangement uses TRBV11-1 and TRBJ2-1; D is perhaps TRBD2 (5 bases). The CDR3 runs to 13 residues. Per germline, CDR1 SGHAT and CDR2 FQDESV (reference sequence). CDR3 DNA: TGTACCAGCAGCTCTCCGAGCGGTGGTGAGCACTTCTTC. It codes for CTSSSPSGGEHFF.

About this clonotype: It is likely a read error, because the conserved phenylalanine at the end of the CDR3 is missing. V and J are TRBV29-1 and TRBJ1-5; tentatively, D is TRBD1 (5 bases). The CDR3 spans 13 residues. CDR1 SQVTM and CDR2 ANQGSEA come from the germline V gene. The CDR3, as DNA: TGCAGCATTGAAGAAGACGGGGGTCAGCCCCAGCATCTT. Amino acids: CSIEEDGGQPQHL.

For this clonotype: At one end, the junction sequence differs from germline, possibly due to a read error. V usage is TRBV12-3 or TRBV12-4 and J usage is TRBJ1-6; a possible D gene is TRBD1 (5 bases). The CDR3 extends over 16 amino acids. CDR3 residues: CVSSLAARAANSPLNF. CDR3 DNA: TGTGTCAGCAGTTTAGCCGCCAGGGCGGCCAATTCACCCCTCAACTTT.

This clonotype was counted ten times or more. This chain uses TRBV6-1 with TRBJ1-1; D uncertain. Between the trimmed V and J ends, which lost 7 bases and 2 bases, there was a span of 11 bases. The CDR3 is 13 residues long. In germline, CDR1 is MNHNS, CDR2 SASEGT. The CDR3 protein is CASNFQENTEAFF. The DNA of the CDR3 is TGTGCCAGCAATTTTCAGGAAAACACTGAAGCTTTCTTT.

As for this clonotype: A much larger clone is a single base away; this may be a read error. The CDR3 is CARSGGTAYGYTF. The CDR3 coding sequence is TGTGCCAGAAGCGGCGGGACGGCCTATGGCTACACCTTC. The V gene is TRBV6-6, the J gene TRBJ1-2, with D possibly being TRBD1 (5 bases). This CDR3 is 13 amino acids long. The ends were cut back, 9 bases at V and 4 bases at J, with 15 bases in the middle. CDR1 MNHNY and CDR2 SVGAGI come from the germline V gene (reference sequence).

V usage is TRBV11-2 and J usage is TRBJ1-1; tentatively, D is TRBD1 (6 bases). The CDR3 is 14 amino acids. The germline gives CDR1 SGHAT, CDR2 FQNNGV. V lost 5 bases to trimming and J lost 8 bases, with 18 bases between them. CDR3 region: CASSPGTGAQEAFF. CDR3 sequence (DNA): TGTGCCAGCAGCCCCGGGACGGGGGCGCAAGAAGCTTTCTTT. The full variable domain, with the rest looked up from reference TRBV11-2 and TRBJ1-1, is EAGVAQSPRYKIIEKRQSVAFWCNPISGHATLYWYQQILGQGPKLLIQFQNNGVVDDSQLPKDRFSAERLKGVDSTLKIQPAKLEDSAVYLCASSPGTGAQEAFFGQGTRLTVV.

Note on this clonotype: Mismatch with germline at one junction end may stem from a read error. The rearrangement joins TRBV11-2 to TRBJ2-7; 7 bases map to TRBD1. The CDR3 has 15 residues. Germline values: CDR1 SGHAT, CDR2 FQNNGV. The CDR3 here is CANISHLGQIYEQCF. CDR3 nucleotide sequence: TGTGCCAACATCTCTCACCTGGGACAGATTTACGAGCAGTGCTTT. The whole variable domain, filled in from reference TRBV11-2 and TRBJ2-7, reads EAGVAQSPRYKIIEKRQSVAFWCNPISGHATLYWYQQILGQGPKLLIQFQNNGVVDDSQLPKDRFSAERLKGVDSTLKIQPAKLEDSAVYLCANISHLGQIYEQCFGPGTRLTVT.

Of note for this clonotype: A much more abundant neighbour one base away suggests this may be a read error. The chain joins TRBV12-3 or TRBV12-4 to TRBJ2-3; D may match TRBD1 or TRBD2 (5 bases each). The V end lost 5 bases, the J end lost 4 bases, and 16 bases lay between the germline ends. There are 15 residues in the CDR3. The CDR3 is CASSPRVWGSDTQYF. Here the CDR3 DNA reads TGTGCCAGCAGTCCGCGGGTTTGGGGGTCAGATACGCAGTATTTT.

This sequence joins TRBV7-3 and TRBJ2-1; tentative D call: TRBD2 (5 bases). Germline lookup yields CDR1 SGHTA and CDR2 FQGTGA. The CDR3 length is 18 residues. Trimming took 1 base from V and 3 from J, leaving 19 bases between them. The CDR3 nucleotides read TGTGCCAGCAGCTTAAGGGAGTCGGGTGGGCTAAGCTACAATGAGCAGTTCTTC. It encodes CASSLRESGGLSYNEQFF.

This clonotype has ten or more counts. This chain uses TRBV29-1 with TRBJ2-5; D may match TRBD1 or TRBD2 (7 bases each). Trimming cost V 4 bases and J 5 bases, with 11 bases left between them. Germline loops: CDR1 SQVTM, CDR2 ANQGSEA. This CDR3 contains 12 residues. CDR3 DNA sequence: TGCAGCGTTGGACAGGGAGGGGAGACCCAGTACTTC. Its protein is CSVGQGGETQYF.

To note about this clonotype: An end of the junction differs from the germline gene, which may be a read error. The chain is built from TRBV11-2 and TRBJ2-5; tentative D call: TRBD2 (6 bases). The length of the CDR3 is 14 residues. Germline values: CDR1 SGHAT, CDR2 FQNNGV. This CDR3 is CASSLYQAGETQYF. CDR3 DNA sequence: TGTGCCAGTAGCTTGTATCAAGCGGGAGAGACCCAGTACTTC.

The chain joins TRBV7-3 to TRBJ2-7; 9 bases match TRBD1. V was pared by 1 base and J by 2 bases, with 9 bases of the junction left unmatched. Germline CDR1 SGHTA, CDR2 FQGTGA. The CDR3 is 17 residues long. Here the CDR3 reads CASSLMGPGTGTYEQYF. CDR3 nucleotide sequence: TGTGCCAGCAGCTTAATGGGTCCCGGGACAGGGACCTACGAGCAGTACTTC.